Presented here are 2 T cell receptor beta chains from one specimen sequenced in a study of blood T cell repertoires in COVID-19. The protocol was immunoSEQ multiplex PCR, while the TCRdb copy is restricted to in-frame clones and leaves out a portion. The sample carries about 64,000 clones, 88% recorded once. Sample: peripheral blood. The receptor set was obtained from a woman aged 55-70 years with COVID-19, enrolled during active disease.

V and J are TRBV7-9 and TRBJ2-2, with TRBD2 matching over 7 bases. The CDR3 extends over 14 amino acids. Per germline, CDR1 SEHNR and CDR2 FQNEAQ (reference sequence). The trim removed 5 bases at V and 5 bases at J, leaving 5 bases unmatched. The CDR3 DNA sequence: TGTGCCAGCAGCCCCGTCGGGGGGACCGGGGAGCTGTTTTTT. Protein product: CASSPVGGTGELFF.

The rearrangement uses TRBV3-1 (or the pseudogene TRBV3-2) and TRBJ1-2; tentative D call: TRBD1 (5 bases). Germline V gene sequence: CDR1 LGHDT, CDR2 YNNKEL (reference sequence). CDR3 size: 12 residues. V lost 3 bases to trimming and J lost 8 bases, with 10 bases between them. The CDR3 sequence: CASSQGEEGYTF. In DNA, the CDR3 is TGTGCCAGCAGCCAGGGGGAGGAAGGCTACACCTTC.